The 20 T cell receptor beta chains listed next were all sequenced from one sample in a study of spatial heterogeneity in lung cancer. TCRdb re-derived calls from the 5' RACE reads in MiXCR, one entry per CDR3 protein. The table has approximately 100,000 distinct CDR3 sequences, around 19% seen once. The time point denotes: blood at routine non-recurrence follow-up after resection. Specimen: PBMCs, collected at follow-up. The receptors derive from a male donor with early-stage non-small cell lung cancer.

J is TRBJ2-7 and V is TRBV15, with D tentatively TRBD1 (5 bases). The CDR3 is made up of 12 amino acids. Germline-derived CDR1 and CDR2 are LNHNV and YYDKDF (reference sequence). V lost 4 bases, J lost 6 bases, and 10 bases lay in between. Written as DNA, the CDR3 is TGTGCCACCAGCACCAGGGTTGGCGAGCAGTACTTC. Protein sequence: CATSTRVGEQYF.

This clonotype has more than one count but fewer than ten. The V and J genes are TRBV29-1 and TRBJ2-1; no reliable D call. The CDR3 extends over 14 amino acids. In germline, CDR1 is SQVTM, CDR2 ANQGSEA. The V gene lost 6 bases and the J gene lost 2 bases, with 14 bases spanning the gap. Here the CDR3 reads CSVTSGVAYNEQFF. The CDR3, as DNA: TGCAGCGTGACTTCAGGAGTTGCCTACAATGAGCAGTTCTTC.

The V and J genes are TRBV5-1 and TRBJ1-2; D is ambiguous. Germline CDR1 SGHRS, CDR2 YFSETQ. Trimming stripped 2 bases from V and 3 bases from J, with 5 bases between. The CDR3 runs 12 residues. CDR3 in amino acids: CASSFGDYGYTF. Here the CDR3 DNA reads TGCGCCAGCAGCTTTGGTGACTATGGCTACACCTTC.

This clonotype was observed a handful of times. The J gene is TRBJ2-3, the V gene TRBV2; D may be TRBD1 (5 bases). Germline V gives CDR1 SNHLY, CDR2 FYNNEI. This CDR3 comprises 15 residues. Trimming cost V 8 bases and J 7 bases, with 22 bases left between them. The CDR3 DNA is TGTGCCAGCGAAACCTGGGGCGCGGTGCAGTATACGCAGTATTTT. It specifies CASETWGAVQYTQYF. Full variable domain (outside the CDR3, taken from reference TRBV2 and TRBJ2-3): EPEVTQTPSHQVTQMGQEVILRCVPISNHLYFYWYRQILGQKVEFLVSFYNNEISEKSEIFDDQFSVERPDGSNFTLKIRSTKLEDSAMYFCASETWGAVQYTQYFGPGTRLTVL.

This clonotype was detected only once. CDR3 nucleotides: TGTGCCAGCAGTTGGATCCGGGACAGTGAAGCTTTCTTT. It encodes CASSWIRDSEAFF. The chain is built from TRBV6-5 and TRBJ1-1, with 7 bases fitting TRBD1. V lost 4 bases to trimming and J lost 7 bases; unmatched junction nucleotides: 6. This CDR3 is 13 amino acids long. From germline, CDR1 is MNHEY and CDR2 SVGAGI.

This chain uses TRBV4-2 with TRBJ1-5; D not resolved. CDR1 is LGHNA and CDR2 is YNFKEQ in the germline V gene. This CDR3 has 17 residues. Trimming took off 2 bases at V and 5 bases at J, with 19 bases between the two ends. As DNA, the CDR3 is TGTGCCAGCAGCCAAAGAGGATATAGTGGTACGTATCAGCCCCAGCATTTT. It yields the protein CASSQRGYSGTYQPQHF.

V usage is TRBV11-1 and J usage is TRBJ1-6; D uncertain. Trimming removed 1 base at V and 7 bases at J, with 11 bases between. CDR1 SGHAT and CDR2 FQDESV come from the germline V gene (reference sequence). The CDR3 length is 15 residues. CDR3 in DNA: TGTGCCAGCAGCTTAGATGGCAGATCCAATTCACCCCTCCACTTT. The encoded protein is CASSLDGRSNSPLHF.

The chain employs TRBV12-3 or TRBV12-4 and TRBJ2-1; D remains ambiguous. There are 12 residues in the CDR3. The V gene lost 6 bases and the J gene lost 8 bases, with 11 bases spanning the gap. Here the CDR3 DNA reads TGTGCCAGCAGACGCGAAAGCGATGAGCAGTTCTTC. This translates into CASRRESDEQFF.

This clonotype showed up just a few times. The J gene is TRBJ1-5, the V gene TRBV7-2; D possibly corresponds to TRBD1 (5 bases). The V and J ends lost 5 bases and 1 base respectively, with 12 bases between them. The CDR3 totals 15 residues. Per the germline V gene, CDR1 is SGHTA and CDR2 is FQGNSA. The CDR3 DNA sequence: TGTGCCAGCAGCCAAGACAGCATCAGCAATCAGCCCCAGCATTTT. This sequence encodes CASSQDSISNQPQHF.

This sequence joins TRBV3-1 and TRBJ2-3, with D perhaps TRBD2 (6 bases). The CDR3 covers 16 residues. V lost 1 base to trimming and J lost 1 base, with 12 bases between them. Germline assignment: CDR1 LGHDT and CDR2 YNNKEL (reference sequence). CDR3 DNA sequence: TGTGCCAGCAGCCAAGGAACTAGCCCACGCACAGATACGCAGTATTTT. Encoded protein: CASSQGTSPRTDTQYF.

This rearrangement joins TRBV2 to TRBJ1-5; maybe TRBD1 (6 bases). Germline V lookup: CDR1 SNHLY, CDR2 FYNNEI. The CDR3 totals 15 residues. V dropped 7 bases and J dropped 1 base, with 14 bases sitting between them. The CDR3 loop is CASNEDSLSNQPQHF. The DNA of the CDR3 is TGTGCCAGCAACGAGGACAGCTTGAGCAATCAGCCCCAGCATTTT. Full variable domain (outside the CDR3, taken from reference TRBV2 and TRBJ1-5): EPEVTQTPSHQVTQMGQEVILRCVPISNHLYFYWYRQILGQKVEFLVSFYNNEISEKSEIFDDQFSVERPDGSNFTLKIRSTKLEDSAMYFCASNEDSLSNQPQHFGDGTRLSIL.

The table lists this clonotype with a few counts. The chain is built from TRBV2 and TRBJ2-2, with a tentative D call TRBD2 (5 bases). Germline lookup yields CDR1 SNHLY and CDR2 FYNNEI. The ends were cut back, 4 bases at V and 1 base at J, with 7 bases in the middle. This CDR3 region has 14 residues. CDR3 residues: CASSVTRNTGELFF. The CDR3 DNA reads as TGTGCCAGCAGTGTAACTAGGAACACCGGGGAGCTGTTTTTT.

The chain employs TRBV11-2 and TRBJ2-7; a possible D gene is TRBD2 (6 bases). The V gene lost 4 bases and the J gene lost 4 bases, with 20 bases spanning the gap. Germline assignment: CDR1 SGHAT and CDR2 FQNNGV. The CDR3 extends over 16 amino acids. The chain's CDR3 is CASSSGHTAGMYEQYF. The CDR3 coding sequence is TGTGCCAGCAGCTCCGGTCATACGGCGGGGATGTACGAGCAGTACTTC.

The chain is built from TRBV11-2 and TRBJ1-1; TRBD1 matches at 8 bases. There are 15 residues in the CDR3. In germline, CDR1 is SGHAT, CDR2 FQNNGV. The ends lost 5 bases at V and 9 bases at J; junction bases unmatched: 14. The DNA of the CDR3 is TGTGCCAGCAGCAAGGAGACAGGGGTCTTCTCTCAAGCTTTCTTT. This translates into CASSKETGVFSQAFF.

The rearrangement uses TRBV3-1 and TRBJ2-1; possible D gene TRBD1, 6 bases. CDR3 size: 14 residues. The germline gives CDR1 LGHDT, CDR2 YNNKEL (reference sequence). The V end lost 2 bases, the J end lost 5 bases, and 10 bases lay between the germline ends. DNA for the CDR3: TGTGCCAGCAGCCAACGACAGGCCCACAATGAGCAGTTCTTC. It yields the protein CASSQRQAHNEQFF.

This sequence joins TRBV5-6 and TRBJ1-1; 8 positions match TRBD1. This CDR3 is 17 amino acids long. Germline CDR1 SGHDT, CDR2 YYEEEE. The V and J ends lost 4 bases and 0 bases, in that order; junction bases with no gene match: 11. This CDR3 reads CASSRGQGTIMNTEAFF. In nucleotides, the CDR3 is TGTGCCAGCAGCAGAGGACAGGGAACTATTATGAACACTGAAGCTTTCTTT.

V gene TRBV9 combines with J gene TRBJ2-5; D gene ambiguous. The V gene's germline CDR1 is SGDLS and CDR2 YYNGEE. The CDR3 is made up of 17 amino acids. The V end was cut by 0 bases, the J end by 3 bases, with 18 bases between. Here the CDR3 DNA reads TGTGCCAGCAGCGTAGCAGACGGTCGTAGAGTCAAAGAGACCCAGTACTTC. This sequence encodes CASSVADGRRVKETQYF.

This clonotype was recorded a few times. A junction end diverges from the germline sequence, so it may reflect a read error. The chain joins TRBV15 to TRBJ2-1, with 16 nucleotides matching TRBD2. In germline, CDR1 is LNHNV, CDR2 YYDKDF (reference sequence). CDR3 length equals 15 residues. This chain's CDR3 is CATSSGTSGRAGVIF. The CDR3 DNA follows: TGTGCCACCAGCTCCGGGACTAGCGGGAGGGCGGGGGTAATCTTC.

This clonotype was detected a few times. CDR3 residues: CASTLKLRGRQPQHF. In DNA form, the CDR3 reads TGCGCCAGCACCCTTAAACTCAGGGGACGCCAGCCCCAGCATTTT. J is TRBJ1-5 and V is TRBV23-1; perhaps TRBD1 as D (6 bases). TRBV23-1 is treated as an ORF (open reading frame) with a function not yet certain. Trimming pared 7 bases from V and 7 bases from J, leaving 20 bases between. The CDR3 runs 15 residues.

This clonotype was recorded only once. The chain couples TRBV7-9 to TRBJ2-5, with a possible D match to TRBD1 (6 bases). This CDR3 region has 13 residues. Germline V CDR1 and CDR2: SEHNR, FQNEAQ (reference sequence). V was cut by 5 bases and J by 4 bases, with 11 bases left in between. DNA of the CDR3: TGTGCCAGCAGCCTCAGGGGATCAGAGACCCAGTACTTC. It encodes CASSLRGSETQYF.